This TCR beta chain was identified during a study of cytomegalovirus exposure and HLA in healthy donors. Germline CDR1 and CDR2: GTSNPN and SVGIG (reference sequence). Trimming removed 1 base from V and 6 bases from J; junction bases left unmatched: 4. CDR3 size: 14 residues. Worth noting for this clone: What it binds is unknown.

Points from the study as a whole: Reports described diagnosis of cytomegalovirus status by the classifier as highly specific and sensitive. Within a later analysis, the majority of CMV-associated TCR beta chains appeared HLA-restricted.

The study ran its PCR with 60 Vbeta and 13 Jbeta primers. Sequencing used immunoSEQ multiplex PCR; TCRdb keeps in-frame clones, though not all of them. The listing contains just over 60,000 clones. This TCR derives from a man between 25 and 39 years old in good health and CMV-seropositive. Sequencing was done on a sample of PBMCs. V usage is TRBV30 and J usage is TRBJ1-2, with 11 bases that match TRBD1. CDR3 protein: CAWSGTGGADGYTF. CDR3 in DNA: TGTGCCTGGAGTGGGACAGGGGGCGCAGATGGCTACACCTTC.